Reported below is one T cell receptor (beta chain). This entry is derived from a study of T cell changes during pregnancy in multiple sclerosis. Profiling relied on immunoSEQ multiplex PCR, and the TCRdb table lists in-frame clones only, not all of them. Among approximately 46,000 clones listed, more than 80% were seen once. Germline lookup yields CDR1 MGHRA and CDR2 YSYEKL. V was shortened by 4 bases and J by 2 bases, with 11 bases between the two germline ends. The CDR3 covers 14 residues. The clonotype originates from a female donor with multiple sclerosis, enrolled in a pregnancy study. The chain uses TRBV4-1 and TRBJ1-1, with D perhaps matching TRBD1 (5 bases). Material: CD8+ T cells from peripheral blood mononuclear cells, obtained in the second trimester of pregnancy. The CDR3 here is CASSPGLGNTEAFF. CDR3 bases: TGCGCCAGCAGCCCAGGGCTCGGAAACACTGAAGCTTTCTTT.